The clone carrying this T cell receptor (beta chain) was detected a few times. The antigen remains unidentified. The sample comes from a study of T cell repertoires in cytomegalovirus infection. Study-wide background: HLA-B-restricted CMV epitopes that are well studied were used alongside recently identified HLA-C-restricted ones. An indication of both CMV infection and matching HLA type came from public TCR beta signatures. Study-level points and caveats: HLA-C-restricted, CMV-specific TCR beta clonotypes were dominant ex vivo.

The germline V gene has CDR1 MNHEY and CDR2 SVGEGT. The CDR3 is 15 amino acids. V gave up 0 bases and J gave up 4 bases, with 10 bases separating them. TCRdb independently ran MiXCR on the reads; one entry per CDR3 protein. This table holds hundreds of thousands of distinct CDR3 sequences, more than 25% found once. This TCR came from a human donor in good health (CMV status not recorded). Some clones in this sample may be carry-over from other donors' samples. Specimen: cultured CD8+ T cells from PBMCs, collected from culture after CMV antigen stimulation. The genes are TRBV6-2 or TRBV6-3 and TRBJ2-1; maybe TRBD1 (5 bases). The CDR3 DNA sequence: TGTGCCAGCAGTTACTCGACGAGACAGTACAATGAGCAGTTCTTC. Translated, it gives CASSYSTRQYNEQFF.